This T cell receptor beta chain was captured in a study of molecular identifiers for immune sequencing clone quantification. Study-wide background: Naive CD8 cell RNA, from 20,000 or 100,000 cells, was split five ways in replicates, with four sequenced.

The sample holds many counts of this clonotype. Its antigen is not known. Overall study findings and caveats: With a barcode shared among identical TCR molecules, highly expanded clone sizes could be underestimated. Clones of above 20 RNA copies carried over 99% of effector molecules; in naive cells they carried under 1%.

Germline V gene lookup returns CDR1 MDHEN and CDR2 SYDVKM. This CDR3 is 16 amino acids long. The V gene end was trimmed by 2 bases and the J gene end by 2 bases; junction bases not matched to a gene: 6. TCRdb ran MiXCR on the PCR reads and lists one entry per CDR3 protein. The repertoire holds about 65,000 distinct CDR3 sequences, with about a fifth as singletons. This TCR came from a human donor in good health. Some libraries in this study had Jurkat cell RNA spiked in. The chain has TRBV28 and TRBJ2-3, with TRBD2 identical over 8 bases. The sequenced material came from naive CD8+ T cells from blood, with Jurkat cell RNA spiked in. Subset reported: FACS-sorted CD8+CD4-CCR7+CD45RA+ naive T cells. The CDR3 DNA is TGTGCCAGCAGTTTACACACTAGCGGATACACAGATACGCAGTATTTT. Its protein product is CASSLHTSGYTDTQYF.